What follows are 32 T cell receptor beta chains derived from one specimen sequenced in a study of graft-versus-host responses after intestinal transplantation. Libraries were prepared by immunoSEQ multiplex PCR; TCRdb keeps only in-frame clonotypes and omits some of them. Among 40,000 or so clones listed, around 83% were seen once. Here the sequenced sample was PBMCs, taken less than 1,400 days after transplant. These receptors all stem from a human patient who received an intestinal transplant, so some T cells may come from the graft donor.

V usage is TRBV19 and J usage is TRBJ2-2, with D possibly being TRBD2 (7 bases). CDR1 is LNHDA, CDR2 SQIVND, per germline (reference sequence). The V and J ends lost 5 bases and 5 bases respectively, with 21 bases between them. This CDR3 region has 17 residues. CDR3 amino acids: CASSRGARSLVTGELFF. In DNA, the CDR3 is TGTGCCAGTAGTCGGGGGGCCCGTTCGCTGGTGACCGGGGAGCTGTTTTTT.

The chain links TRBV6-1 to TRBJ2-7; 13 bases are shared with TRBD2. The V segment lost 2 bases and the J segment 4 bases; nucleotides outside the gene matches: 2. From germline, CDR1 is MNHNS and CDR2 SASEGT. The CDR3 loop spans 15 amino acids. For the CDR3, the DNA is TGTGCCAGCAGTGAACAGACTAGCGGGGGGTACGAGCAGTACTTC. Protein sequence: CASSEQTSGGYEQYF.

This chain uses TRBV5-1 with TRBJ1-2, with no clear D. Germline V gene lookup returns CDR1 SGHRS and CDR2 YFSETQ. The V end was cut by 2 bases, the J end by 4 bases, with 12 bases between. The CDR3 consists of 14 residues. The CDR3 here is CASSFGDVSYGYTF. The DNA for the CDR3 is TGCGCCAGCAGCTTCGGAGACGTATCCTATGGCTACACCTTC.

V and J are TRBV18 and TRBJ2-3; no clear D gene. Per the germline V gene, CDR1 is KGHSH and CDR2 is LQKENI. The CDR3 contains 14 residues. V was cut by 0 bases and J by 3 bases, with 7 bases left in between. CDR3 nucleotide sequence: TGTGCCAGCTCACCACCGGTTAGTACAGATACGCAGTATTTT. Translating gives CASSPPVSTDTQYF.

The J gene is TRBJ2-2, the V gene TRBV10-3; 9 bases align to TRBD2. Germline V CDR1 and CDR2: ENHRY, SYGVKD. This CDR3 is built from 16 residues. The V and J ends lost 6 bases and 4 bases, in that order; junction bases with no gene match: 9. The CDR3 reads CAIRGSGSLSTGELFF. DNA for the CDR3: TGTGCCATCAGGGGTAGCGGGAGTTTATCCACCGGGGAGCTGTTTTTT.

The rearrangement joins TRBV6-1 to TRBJ1-6; tentatively, D is TRBD1 (5 bases). The V end was cut by 4 bases, the J end by 5 bases, with 12 bases between. The CDR3 covers 15 residues. The germline gives CDR1 MNHNS, CDR2 SASEGT. CDR3 protein: CASSGSGGDNSPLHF. The CDR3 DNA follows: TGTGCCAGCAGTGGATCAGGAGGGGATAATTCACCCCTCCACTTT.

The V and J genes are TRBV7-9 and TRBJ1-5, with D possibly TRBD1 on 5 matching bases. V was pared by 1 base and J by 4 bases, with 8 bases between. CDR3 length: 14 residues. Germline V gives CDR1 SEHNR, CDR2 FQNEAQ (reference sequence). The CDR3 nucleotides are TGTGCCAGCAGCTTAGGAGACAGAAATCAGCCCCAGCATTTT. Translating gives CASSLGDRNQPQHF.

Only a few counts were recorded for this clone. The V call is TRBV2, the J call TRBJ1-1; D unclear. CDR1 is SNHLY, CDR2 FYNNEI, per germline. The V and J ends lost 4 bases and 0 bases respectively, with 9 bases between them. This CDR3 contains 14 residues. The CDR3 DNA reads TGTGCCAGCAGTGTTCGGACGGTGAACACTGAAGCTTTCTTT. It codes for CASSVRTVNTEAFF.

This clone was recorded once. The chain recombines TRBV6-1 with TRBJ1-6; tentatively, D is TRBD1 (6 bases). Germline V gene lookup returns CDR1 MNHNS and CDR2 SASEGT. Trimming took 7 bases from V and 7 from J, leaving 11 bases between them. The CDR3 has 13 residues. The DNA for the CDR3 is TGTGCCAGCACGAGGCAGGGGAATTCACCCCTCCACTTT. It specifies CASTRQGNSPLHF.

The chain has TRBV28 and TRBJ2-3; TRBD1 matches 11 bases. This CDR3 has 15 amino acids. V was clipped by 6 bases and J by 3 bases; unmatched bases: 5. Germline V gene sequence: CDR1 MDHEN, CDR2 SYDVKM. The CDR3 here is CASRTGQGETDTQYF. Written as DNA, the CDR3 is TGTGCCAGCAGAACGGGACAGGGGGAAACAGATACGCAGTATTTT.

The J gene is TRBJ1-3, the V gene TRBV5-6; D is unresolved. The germline gives CDR1 SGHDT, CDR2 YYEEEE. The CDR3 loop spans 16 amino acids. Trimming pared 1 base from V and 1 base from J, leaving 12 bases between. The CDR3 nucleotides are TGTGCCAGCAGCTTGCGGCAGCGAACTTCTGGAAACACCATATATTTT. Translation: CASSLRQRTSGNTIYF.

As concerns this clone: The germline gene is not matched at one end of the junction; a read error may be the cause. The chain employs TRBV7-8 and TRBJ1-5, with 9 bases fitting TRBD1. This CDR3 comprises 13 residues. Per the germline V gene, CDR1 is SGHVS and CDR2 is FQNEAQ. The CDR3 nucleotides are TGCGCCTCTTGTGGGACAGGGAAACAGCCCCAGCATTTT. The encoded protein is CASCGTGKQPQHF.

This chain joins TRBV6-5 and TRBJ1-2; D gene uncertain. The CDR3 contains 14 residues. Deletions cut 0 bases from V and 5 bases from J, with 10 bases between. CDR1 is MNHEY, CDR2 SVGAGI, per germline. The CDR3 region has the DNA TGTGCCAGCAGTTACTCCGCGGTGAAGTATGGCTACACCTTC. The encoded protein is CASSYSAVKYGYTF.

The table lists this clone with a count of one. The J gene is TRBJ2-2, the V gene TRBV18; 11 positions match TRBD2. Per the germline V gene, CDR1 is KGHSH and CDR2 is LQKENI. Trimming took 3 bases from V and 6 from J; bases not matched to a gene: 3. This CDR3 is built from 15 residues. The CDR3 is CASSPLAGGSGELFF. DNA of the CDR3: TGTGCCAGCTCACCTCTAGCGGGAGGTTCCGGGGAGCTGTTTTTT.

As concerns this clone: At the DNA level, this CDR3 is encoded by other sequences in the same sample as well. The chain has TRBV27 and TRBJ1-5; tentative D call: TRBD1 (5 bases). The V end was cut by 8 bases, the J end by 0 bases, with 14 bases between. This CDR3 comprises 15 residues. The germline CDR1 and CDR2 sequences are MNHEY and SMNVEV (reference sequence). The CDR3 nucleotides are TGTGCCAGCCGGGGGGGTTATTATAGCAATCAGCCCCAGCATTTT. Its protein is CASRGGYYSNQPQHF.

This rearrangement joins TRBV28 to TRBJ2-2, with D unresolved. Trimming shortened V by 4 bases and J by 2 bases, and 5 bases separated the two germline ends. The CDR3 consists of 13 residues. Germline loops: CDR1 MDHEN, CDR2 SYDVKM. The CDR3 region is CASSYENTGELFF. The CDR3 nucleotides are TGTGCCAGCAGTTACGAAAACACCGGGGAGCTGTTTTTT.

This clone showed up just a few times. The rearrangement links TRBV19 to TRBJ2-7; D may be TRBD2 (6 bases). The CDR3 is made up of 13 amino acids. Germline V gives CDR1 LNHDA, CDR2 SQIVND (reference sequence). Trimming took off 5 bases at V and 6 bases at J, with 14 bases between the two ends. The CDR3 spells CASSAGRAGEQYF. CDR3 in DNA: TGTGCCAGTAGTGCCGGGAGAGCCGGCGAGCAGTACTTC.

The chain carries TRBV30 and TRBJ2-7; the D gene is possibly TRBD1 (5 bases). CDR3 length equals 11 residues. Germline V gene lookup returns CDR1 GTSNPN and CDR2 SVGIG (reference sequence). V lost 3 bases and J lost 2, with 5 bases in between. The CDR3 coding sequence is TGTGCCTGGAGGGACACCTACGAGCAGTACTTC. Encoded protein: CAWRDTYEQYF.

This chain links TRBV6-5 with TRBJ2-3; no definite D call. CDR3 size: 15 residues. Germline V gene lookup returns CDR1 MNHEY and CDR2 SVGAGI. Trimming removed 0 bases from V and 2 bases from J, with 9 bases in between. This CDR3 reads CASSYSGSLTDTQYF. CDR3 coding DNA: TGTGCCAGCAGTTACTCGGGCAGCCTCACAGATACGCAGTATTTT.

This chain links TRBV7-2 with TRBJ2-7; TRBD1 matches 11 bases. CDR3 length: 14 amino acids. Germline-derived CDR1 and CDR2 are SGHTA and FQGNSA. The V segment lost 4 bases and the J segment 3 bases; nucleotides outside the gene matches: 2. The CDR3 is CASSWTGGGYEQYF. CDR3 bases: TGTGCCAGCAGCTGGACAGGGGGCGGCTACGAGCAGTACTTC. The full variable domain, with the rest looked up from reference TRBV7-2 and TRBJ2-7, is GAGVSQSPSNKVTEKGKDVELRCDPISGHTALYWYRQSLGQGLEFLIYFQGNSAPDKSGLPSDRFSAERTGGSVSTLTIQRTQQEDSAVYLCASSWTGGGYEQYFGPGTRLTVT.

This rearrangement joins TRBV7-3 to TRBJ1-5; 7 bases match TRBD1. V shed 2 bases and J 0 bases; nucleotides not matched to a gene: 7. CDR1 and CDR2 from the germline V gene are SGHTA and FQGTGA. The CDR3 consists of 17 residues. The CDR3 loop reads CASSLDETGNSNQPQHF. Written as DNA, the CDR3 is TGTGCCAGCAGCTTAGACGAGACAGGGAATAGCAATCAGCCCCAGCATTTT.

This clone was seen a few times. The J gene is TRBJ1-2, the V gene TRBV4-1; D unclear. The germline V and J ends were trimmed by 0 bases and 5 bases, with 10 bases remaining between them. The CDR3 runs 14 residues. Germline CDR1 is MGHRA and CDR2 is YSYEKL. The CDR3, as DNA: TGCGCCAGCAGCCAAGATTTAGCGGGGTATGGCTACACCTTC. Encoded protein: CASSQDLAGYGYTF.

The CDR3 is CASRGLVVYEQYF. CDR3 coding DNA: TGTGCCAGCAGGGGGTTAGTAGTCTACGAGCAGTACTTC. The chain combines TRBV6-1 with TRBJ2-7, with unresolved D. Between the trimmed V and J ends, which lost 6 bases and 3 bases, there was a span of 12 bases. Germline loops: CDR1 MNHNS, CDR2 SASEGT. The CDR3 spans 13 residues.

This clone counts as medium-sized. This chain joins TRBV9 and TRBJ2-3; TRBD2 matches 8 bases. After removal of 4 bases from V and 2 bases from J, the junction contained 3 bases not matched to a gene. Looked up from germline, CDR1 is SGDLS and CDR2 is YYNGEE. The CDR3 consists of 14 residues. CDR3 nucleotides: TGTGCCAGCAGCCTTAGCGGGGCCACAGATACGCAGTATTTT. Translation: CASSLSGATDTQYF. The whole variable domain, filled in from reference TRBV9 and TRBJ2-3, reads DSGVTQTPKHLITATGQRVTLRCSPRSGDLSVYWYQQSLDQGLQFLIQYYNGEERAKGNILERFSAQQFPDLHSELNLSSLELGDSALYFCASSLSGATDTQYFGPGTRLTVL.

This clone was observed once. This sequence joins TRBV7-9 and TRBJ2-7, with TRBD1 matching over 8 bases. The CDR3 has 16 residues. The germline gives CDR1 SEHNR, CDR2 FQNEAQ (reference sequence). With 4 bases clipped from V and 5 bases from J, the junction kept 13 bases outside the gene matches. The CDR3: CASSYSLGQGSHEQYF. The CDR3 DNA sequence: TGTGCCAGCAGCTACTCTTTAGGACAGGGAAGCCACGAGCAGTACTTC.

The chain is built from TRBV5-4 and TRBJ2-5; D may be TRBD1 or TRBD2 (6 bases each). The CDR3 is 14 residues long. Trimming took 0 bases from V and 3 from J, leaving 9 bases between them. Germline V lookup: CDR1 SGHNT, CDR2 YYREEE (reference sequence). The CDR3 DNA reads TGTGCCAGCAGCTTGGGGGGGGACAAAGAGACCCAGTACTTC. Its protein is CASSLGGDKETQYF.

The table lists this clone with a few counts. The chain recombines TRBV28 with TRBJ1-3; D gene ambiguous. The CDR3 covers 15 residues. With 3 bases removed from V and 0 bases from J, the gap between germline ends came to 9 bases. CDR1 is MDHEN, CDR2 SYDVKM, per germline. In DNA, the CDR3 is TGTGCCAGCAGTTTCAACTCCAACTCTGGAAACACCATATATTTT. Translated, it gives CASSFNSNSGNTIYF.

This sequence joins TRBV5-1 and TRBJ2-7; D is possibly TRBD1 or TRBD2 (5 bases each). This CDR3 region has 14 residues. Germline CDR1 SGHRS, CDR2 YFSETQ. The ends were cut back, 4 bases at V and 7 bases at J, with 18 bases in the middle. Here the CDR3 DNA reads TGCGCCAGCAGCCAGGGAGTCTCGGCCGGGGAGCAGTACTTC. This codes for CASSQGVSAGEQYF. Using reference TRBV5-1 and TRBJ2-7 for the parts outside the CDR3, the full variable domain is KAGVTQTPRYLIKTRGQQVTLSCSPISGHRSVSWYQQTPGQGLQFLFEYFSETQRNKGNFPGRFSGRQFSNSRSEMNVSTLELGDSALYLCASSQGVSAGEQYFGPGTRLTVT.

The rearrangement links TRBV27 to TRBJ2-3, with 9 bases matching TRBD2. Looked up from germline, CDR1 is MNHEY and CDR2 is SMNVEV (reference sequence). V was pared by 4 bases and J by 2 bases, with 4 bases of the junction left unmatched. The CDR3 consists of 15 residues. This CDR3 is CASSYSGRPTDTQYF. CDR3 bases: TGTGCCAGCAGTTATAGCGGGAGACCCACAGATACGCAGTATTTT.

The chain is built from TRBV30 and TRBJ1-3; D call uncertain. V was pared by 8 bases and J by 4 bases, with 9 bases between. The CDR3 spans 11 residues. From germline, CDR1 is GTSNPN and CDR2 SVGIG (reference sequence). CDR3 sequence (DNA): TGTGCCGGCTCCACGGGAAACACCATATATTTT. Translated: CAGSTGNTIYF. The variable domain in full, with the rest retrieved from reference TRBV30 and TRBJ1-3, is SQTIHQWPATLVQPVGSPLSLECTVEGTSNPNLYWYRQAAGRGLQLLFYSVGIGQISSEVPQNLSASRPQDRQFILSSKKLLLSDSGFYLCAGSTGNTIYFGEGSWLTVV.

V gene TRBV21-1 combines with J gene TRBJ1-1; whether TRBD1, the table's D call, matches the DNA was not checked. TRBV21-1 is a recognized pseudogene. The CDR3 sequence is 13 residues long. The CDR3 is CASSKRYGQEAFF. Written as DNA, the CDR3 is TGTGCCAGCAGCAAAAGGTATGGACAGGAAGCTTTCTTT.

The chain combines TRBV6-1 with TRBJ1-5; 9 bases map to TRBD1. The length of the CDR3 is 15 residues. The germline CDR1 and CDR2 sequences are MNHNS and SASEGT. Unmatched junction bases numbered 8, after V lost 4 bases and J lost 7 bases. The CDR3 reads CASSGLGQGGQPQHF. DNA of the CDR3: TGTGCCAGCAGTGGCCTGGGACAGGGTGGGCAGCCCCAGCATTTT.